These 12 T cell receptor beta chains came from one sample sequenced in a study of patients and donors after allogeneic stem cell transplantation. One entry per CDR3 protein, called by TCRdb with MiXCR from the RT-PCR reads. This sample has fewer than 250,000 distinct CDR3 sequences, with 14% found just once. Sequenced: blood, either unsorted or a sorted T cell fraction (not recorded which). The receptor set was obtained from a human donor who was either an allogeneic HSCT recipient or a stem cell or donor lymphocyte infusion donor (not recorded which). It is not recorded whose cells these are; they may come from a transplant donor.

This clonotype was counted a few times. The chain recombines TRBV6-1 with TRBJ2-7, with D possibly TRBD2 on 6 matching bases. The V and J ends lost 6 bases and 4 bases respectively, with 22 bases between them. This CDR3 region has 16 residues. Germline V lookup: CDR1 MNHNS, CDR2 SASEGT. CDR3 region: CASSPTPDQGRYEQYF. The CDR3 DNA reads as TGTGCCAGCAGCCCTACCCCGGACCAAGGGAGGTACGAGCAGTACTTC.

The gene calls are TRBV5-4 and TRBJ2-2; D is uncertain. CDR3 size: 14 residues. Germline CDR1 and CDR2: SGHNT and YYREEE (reference sequence). V lost 4 bases and J lost 6, with 13 bases in between. CDR3 sequence reads: CASSQPTYAGELFF. As DNA, the CDR3 is TGTGCCAGCAGCCAGCCTACGTACGCCGGGGAGCTGTTTTTT.

The rearrangement uses TRBV7-8 and TRBJ1-2; D is perhaps TRBD1 (5 bases). This CDR3 spans 13 amino acids. The V and J ends lost 5 bases and 4 bases respectively, with 11 bases between them. Germline CDR1 and CDR2: SGHVS and FQNEAQ. The CDR3 is CASSPPGGYGYTF. DNA of the CDR3: TGTGCCAGCAGCCCTCCCGGGGGCTATGGCTACACCTTC.

This clonotype was seen at least ten times. The rearrangement links TRBV6-5 to TRBJ1-1; D unclear. Between the trimmed V and J ends, which lost 11 bases and 1 base, there was a span of 8 bases. This CDR3 comprises 11 residues. Germline loops: CDR1 MNHEY, CDR2 SVGAGI. CDR3 amino acids: CAAFGNTEAFF. The CDR3 region has the DNA TGTGCCGCGTTCGGGAACACTGAAGCTTTCTTT.

Many counts were recorded for this clonotype. The V and J genes are TRBV29-1 and TRBJ2-3, with TRBD2 matching 11 bases. The CDR3 is 16 amino acids. The J segment lost 2 bases and the V segment lost 8 bases, leaving 12 bases of the junction unmatched. The germline gives CDR1 SQVTM, CDR2 ANQGSEA. This CDR3 is CSTVGASGRHTDTQYF. CDR3 DNA: TGCAGCACGGTGGGGGCTAGCGGGAGGCACACAGATACGCAGTATTTT.

This clonotype was recorded a few times. The chain is built from TRBV30 and TRBJ1-1; D is uncertain. This CDR3 contains 12 residues. V shed 7 bases and J shed 5 bases, with 14 bases lying between them. Germline V gives CDR1 GTSNPN, CDR2 SVGIG (reference sequence). The CDR3 DNA reads TGTGCCTTTTCCCAGCTAGGGACTGAAGCTTTCTTT. Amino acid sequence: CAFSQLGTEAFF.

This clonotype showed up just a few times. The chain recombines TRBV5-1 with TRBJ2-3; D is perhaps TRBD2 (6 bases). The CDR3 runs 14 residues. Deletions cut 0 bases from V and 6 bases from J, with 11 bases between. CDR1 and CDR2 from the germline V gene are SGHRS and YFSETQ. Here the CDR3 reads CASSLEAGRDTQYF. For the CDR3, the DNA is TGCGCCAGCAGCTTGGAGGCGGGACGGGATACGCAGTATTTT.

This clonotype was recorded many times. The chain uses TRBV12-3 or TRBV12-4 and TRBJ2-2; no definite D call. The length of the CDR3 is 14 residues. V was clipped by 6 bases and J by 1 base, with 9 bases between them. The CDR3 loop reads CASSLLRNTGELFF. The CDR3 DNA sequence: TGTGCCAGCAGCCTCTTGAGGAACACCGGGGAGCTGTTTTTT.

This clonotype occurred many times. The V call is TRBV30, the J call TRBJ2-1, with 8 bases aligning to TRBD2. Trimming at V came to 1 base and at J to 4 bases, leaving 6 bases not matched to a gene. The CDR3 totals 15 residues. CDR1 and CDR2 from the germline V gene are GTSNPN and SVGIG (reference sequence). The CDR3 sequence: CAWSASGTRYNEQFF. CDR3 nucleotides: TGTGCCTGGAGTGCTTCCGGGACTAGATACAATGAGCAGTTCTTC.

The chain has TRBV7-3 and TRBJ2-3; the D gene could be TRBD1 or TRBD2 (6 bases each). The CDR3 totals 15 residues. Germline V gene sequence: CDR1 SGHTA, CDR2 FQGTGA. V was clipped by 5 bases and J by 3 bases, with 15 bases between them. CDR3 protein: CASSEGGTPTDTQYF. DNA for the CDR3: TGTGCCAGCAGCGAAGGGGGGACTCCTACAGATACGCAGTATTTT.

This chain uses TRBV10-3 with TRBJ2-1, with 7 positions matching TRBD2. The trim removed 3 bases at V and 0 bases at J, leaving 5 bases unmatched. The CDR3 has 16 residues. Looked up from germline, CDR1 is ENHRY and CDR2 is SYGVKD. DNA for the CDR3: TGTGCCATCAGTGATTCGGGCGGGGGCTCCTACAATGAGCAGTTCTTC. Amino acid sequence: CAISDSGGGSYNEQFF.

The chain combines TRBV30 with TRBJ2-5; D is unclear. Trimming cost V 4 bases and J 6 bases, with 15 bases left between them. The CDR3 contains 13 residues. From germline, CDR1 is GTSNPN and CDR2 SVGIG (reference sequence). The CDR3 sequence: CAWIPGNQKTQYF. DNA for the CDR3: TGTGCCTGGATTCCGGGCAATCAAAAGACCCAGTACTTC.